A single sample is the source of the 3 T cell receptor beta chains below, sequenced in a study of cytomegalovirus exposure and HLA in healthy donors. Vbeta (60) and Jbeta (13) primers were used in the PCR. Method: immunoSEQ multiplex PCR; TCRdb's copy keeps in-frame clones and lacks some. This repertoire shows about 30,000 clones, around 87% found once; its top ten account for roughly 2.5%. What was sequenced was PBMCs. All receptors come from a boy aged 5-17 years in good health and CMV-seronegative.

This chain uses TRBV27 with TRBJ1-1, with 8 bases matching TRBD1. The V gene end was trimmed by 6 bases and the J gene end by 6 bases; junction bases not matched to a gene: 6. CDR1 and CDR2 from the germline V gene are MNHEY and SMNVEV (reference sequence). There are 13 residues in the CDR3. The CDR3 spells CASRDRVFSEAFF. The CDR3 region has the DNA TGTGCCAGCAGGGACAGGGTTTTCTCTGAAGCTTTCTTT.

This chain joins TRBV7-2 and TRBJ2-7, with a weak D call TRBD2 (5 bases). The germline gives CDR1 SGHTA, CDR2 FQGNSA. The CDR3 loop spans 14 amino acids. The germline V and J ends were trimmed by 1 base and 4 bases, with 11 bases remaining between them. The CDR3 loop is CASSLGGYQYEQYF. The CDR3 nucleotides read TGTGCCAGCAGCTTAGGAGGGTACCAGTACGAGCAGTACTTC.

This clone has only a few counts. V is TRBV5-6 and J is TRBJ2-2, with a weak D call TRBD1 (5 bases). Trimming removed 2 bases at V and 6 bases at J, with 11 bases between. CDR3 size: 14 residues. Germline values: CDR1 SGHDT, CDR2 YYEEEE. Here the CDR3 DNA reads TGTGCCAGCAGCTTAGGCAGGGAAGCCGGGGAGCTGTTTTTT. It encodes CASSLGREAGELFF.